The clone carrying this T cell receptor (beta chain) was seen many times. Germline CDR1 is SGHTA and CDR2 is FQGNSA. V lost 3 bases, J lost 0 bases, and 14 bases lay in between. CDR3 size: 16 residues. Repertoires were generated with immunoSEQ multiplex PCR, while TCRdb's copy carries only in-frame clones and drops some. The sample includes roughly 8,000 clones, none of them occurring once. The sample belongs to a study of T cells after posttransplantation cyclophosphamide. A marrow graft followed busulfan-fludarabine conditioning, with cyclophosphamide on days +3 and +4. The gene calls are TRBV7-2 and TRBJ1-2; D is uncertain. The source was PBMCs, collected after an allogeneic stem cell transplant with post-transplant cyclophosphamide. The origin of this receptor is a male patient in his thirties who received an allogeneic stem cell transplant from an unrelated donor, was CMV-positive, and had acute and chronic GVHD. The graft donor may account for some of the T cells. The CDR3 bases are TGTGCCAGCAGCTTTGATCAGCAACAGTCTAACTATGGCTACACCTTC. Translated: CASSFDQQQSNYGYTF.